The entry that follows covers one T cell receptor (beta chain) sequence. This specimen belongs to a study of monozygotic twins with inflammatory bowel disease. Researchers ran eight separate cDNA reactions for each sample. TCRdb re-called the 5' RACE reads; one entry per CDR3 protein, DNA not given. Its table records approximately 160,000 distinct CDR3 sequences. The draw for each donor consisted of a single 2.5 ml blood sample. Per the germline V gene, CDR1 is SNHLY and CDR2 is FYNNEI. The CDR3 is made up of 15 amino acids. This chain joins TRBV2 and TRBJ1-6; the TCRdb call, TRBD1, lacks DNA for checking. The sequencing sample was made of blood. This clonotype originated in a human donor with ulcerative colitis or Crohn's disease, or a healthy co-twin of an affected twin (not recorded which). This CDR3 is CASRTGTDYNSPLHF.